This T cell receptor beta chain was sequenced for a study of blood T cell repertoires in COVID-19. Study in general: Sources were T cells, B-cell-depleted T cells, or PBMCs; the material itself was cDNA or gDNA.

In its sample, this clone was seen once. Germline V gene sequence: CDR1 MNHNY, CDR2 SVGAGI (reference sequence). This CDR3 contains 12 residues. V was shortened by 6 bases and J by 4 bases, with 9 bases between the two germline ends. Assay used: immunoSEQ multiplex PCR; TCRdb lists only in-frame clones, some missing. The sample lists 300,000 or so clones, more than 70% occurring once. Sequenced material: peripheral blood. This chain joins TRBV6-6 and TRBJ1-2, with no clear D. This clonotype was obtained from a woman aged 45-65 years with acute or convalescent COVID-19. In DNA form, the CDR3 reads TGTGCCAGCAGCTCAGACTCCTATGGCTACACCTTC. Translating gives CASSSDSYGYTF.